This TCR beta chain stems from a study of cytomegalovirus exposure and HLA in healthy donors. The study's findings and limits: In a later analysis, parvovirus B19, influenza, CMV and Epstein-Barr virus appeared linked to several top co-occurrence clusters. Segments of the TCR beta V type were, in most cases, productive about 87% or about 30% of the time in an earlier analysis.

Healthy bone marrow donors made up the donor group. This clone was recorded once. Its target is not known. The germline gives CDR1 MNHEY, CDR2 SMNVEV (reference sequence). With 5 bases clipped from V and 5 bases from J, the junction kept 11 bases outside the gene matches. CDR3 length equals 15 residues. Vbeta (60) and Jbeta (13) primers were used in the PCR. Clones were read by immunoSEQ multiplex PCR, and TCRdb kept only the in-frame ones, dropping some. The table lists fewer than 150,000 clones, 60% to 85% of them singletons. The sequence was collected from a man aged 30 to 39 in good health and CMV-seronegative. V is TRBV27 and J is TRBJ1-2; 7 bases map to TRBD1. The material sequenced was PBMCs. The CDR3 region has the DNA TGTGCCAGCAGTATGAGAGGGACAGAAATTTATGGCTACACCTTC. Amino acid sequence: CASSMRGTEIYGYTF.